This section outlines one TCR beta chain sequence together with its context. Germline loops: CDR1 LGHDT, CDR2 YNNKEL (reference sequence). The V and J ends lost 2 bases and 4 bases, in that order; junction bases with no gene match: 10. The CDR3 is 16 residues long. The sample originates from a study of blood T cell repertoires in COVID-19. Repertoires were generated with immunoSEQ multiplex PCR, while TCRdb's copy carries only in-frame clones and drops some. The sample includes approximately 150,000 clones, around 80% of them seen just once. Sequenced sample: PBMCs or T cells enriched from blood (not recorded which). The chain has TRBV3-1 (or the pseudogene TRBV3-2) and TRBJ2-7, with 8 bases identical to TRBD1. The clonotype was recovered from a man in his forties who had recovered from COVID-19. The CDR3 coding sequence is TGTGCCAGCAGCCAATTACAGGGGGGTCTGTGGTACGAGCAGTACTTC. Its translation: CASSQLQGGLWYEQYF.